Listed below are T cell receptor beta chains from one sample, sequenced in a study of T cell responses to AZD1222 COVID-19 vaccine. Sequencing was performed with immunoSEQ multiplex PCR; in TCRdb, only in-frame clones are kept and a portion is missing. The repertoire holds about 69,000 clones, with about nine tenths as singletons. Sequenced material: peripheral blood, taken on day 0 of AZD1222 vaccination. These receptors came from an adult in good health. Both conserved end residues are part of each CDR3. A D gene is named only where the DNA matches it firmly. Size is stated for part of the rows, as once, few or many counts, or as a class when the clone is expanded.

TRBV19	.	TRBJ1-3	once	CASSEPGHFSGNTIYF	TGTGCCAGTAGTGAACCGGGACACTTCTCTGGAAACACCATATATTTT
TRBV7-3	.	TRBJ1-2	.	CASSLAADSSYGYTF	TGTGCCAGCAGCCTAGCGGCTGACAGCTCCTATGGCTACACCTTC
TRBV4-2	.	TRBJ1-6	.	CASSQGEASAPLHF	TGTGCCAGCAGCCAAGGGGAGGCTTCGGCACCCCTCCACTTT
TRBV12-3/TRBV12-4	.	TRBJ1-1	.	CASSQQWTEAFF	TGTGCCAGCAGCCAACAGTGGACTGAAGCTTTCTTT
TRBV5-1	TRBD1	TRBJ1-1	.	CASSLGQGENTEAFF	TGCGCCAGCAGCTTGGGGCAGGGGGAAAACACTGAAGCTTTCTTT
TRBV3-1/TRBV3-2	.	TRBJ2-2	.	CASSQDGGATGELFF	TGTGCCAGCAGCCAAGATGGCGGGGCCACCGGGGAGCTGTTTTTT
TRBV10-3	.	TRBJ1-6	.	CAISERGSYNSPLHF	TGTGCCATCAGTGAAAGGGGCTCCTATAATTCACCCCTCCACTTT
TRBV27	.	TRBJ2-3	.	CASSLRGLGSTDTQYF	TGTGCCAGCAGTTTACGGGGGCTGGGAAGCACAGATACGCAGTATTTT
TRBV7-2	.	TRBJ1-4	.	CASSLARGYNEKLFF	TGTGCCAGCAGCTTAGCGAGGGGCTATAATGAAAAACTGTTTTTT
TRBV2	.	TRBJ1-5	.	CASTVYSNQPQHF	TGTGCCAGCACGGTCTATAGCAATCAGCCCCAGCATTTT
TRBV14	.	TRBJ2-5	.	CASSHRAVTSFVRETQYF	TGTGCCAGCAGCCACCGGGCAGTCACGTCCTTTGTACGAGAGACCCAGTACTTC
TRBV6-5	TRBD2	TRBJ2-3	few	CATGTSGGADTQYF	TGTGCCACCGGGACTAGCGGGGGCGCAGATACGCAGTATTTT
TRBV19	.	TRBJ2-2	.	CASSILATTTGELFF	TGTGCCAGTAGTATACTGGCAACAACCACCGGGGAGCTGTTTTTT
TRBV4-3	TRBD1	TRBJ2-1	.	CASRPDRASEQFF	TGCGCCAGCAGGCCGGACAGGGCGAGTGAGCAGTTCTTC
TRBV28	.	TRBJ1-1	once	CASSLQGGDEAFF	TGTGCCAGCAGTCTACAGGGTGGTGATGAAGCTTTCTTT
TRBV15	.	TRBJ1-4	.	CATEARFREKLFF	TGTGCCACCGAGGCTCGGTTCCGAGAAAAACTGTTTTTT
TRBV19	.	TRBJ1-5	.	CASSKSGSEPQHF	TGTGCCAGTAGCAAGTCGGGGTCAGAACCCCAGCATTTT
TRBV5-1	.	TRBJ1-6	.	CASSLLQENSPLHF	TGCGCCAGCAGCTTGCTACAGGAGAATTCACCCCTCCACTTT
TRBV19	.	TRBJ1-1	.	CASTLHTNTEAFF	TGTGCCAGTACCCTACACACGAACACTGAAGCTTTCTTT
TRBV27	.	TRBJ2-1	.	CASSLTGYNEQFF	TGTGCCAGCAGTTTAACGGGCTACAATGAGCAGTTCTTC
TRBV5-1	.	TRBJ2-3	.	CASSNRQGYDTQYF	TGCGCCAGCAGCAACCGGCAGGGGTATGATACGCAGTATTTT
TRBV28	.	TRBJ1-4	.	CASSPIERGEKLFF	TGTGCCAGCAGCCCCATTGAACGAGGTGAAAAACTGTTTTTT
TRBV5-5	.	TRBJ2-4	few	CASSQDTRLAKNIQYF	TGTGCCAGCAGCCAGGACACTCGGTTAGCCAAAAACATTCAGTACTTC
TRBV5-1	.	TRBJ1-4	.	CASSWEIPTNEKLFF	TGCGCCAGCAGCTGGGAAATACCAACTAATGAAAAACTGTTTTTT
TRBV4-1	TRBD1	TRBJ2-7	few	CASSQDGTESYEQYF	TGCGCCAGCAGCCAAGACGGGACAGAGTCCTACGAGCAGTACTTC
TRBV14	TRBD2	TRBJ2-3	.	CASSQDMGLAGYDTDTQYF	TGTGCCAGCAGCCAAGATATGGGACTAGCGGGATATGACACAGATACGCAGTATTTT
TRBV2	.	TRBJ1-4	.	CASSARQAPNEKLFF	TGTGCCAGCAGTGCACGACAGGCGCCGAATGAAAAACTGTTTTTT
TRBV7-2	TRBD2	TRBJ2-3	.	CASSWTSADTQYF	TGTGCCAGCAGCTGGACTAGCGCGGATACGCAGTATTTT
TRBV19	TRBD2	TRBJ2-1	.	CASSIVREGPYNEQFF	TGTGCCAGTAGTATAGTCCGGGAGGGCCCCTACAATGAGCAGTTCTTC
TRBV7-2	.	TRBJ2-5	.	CASSPDLRETQYF	TGTGCCAGCAGCCCTGACCTAAGAGAGACCCAGTACTTC
TRBV6-2/TRBV6-3	.	TRBJ2-3	.	CASSSTPSTDTQYF	TGTGCCAGCAGTTCGACTCCTAGCACAGATACGCAGTATTTT
TRBV23-1	.	TRBJ1-5	few	CASSHSNQPQHF	TGCGCCAGCAGTCACAGCAATCAGCCCCAGCATTTT
TRBV27	TRBD2	TRBJ2-2	.	CASSPRTSGRSGELFF	TGTGCCAGCAGTCCGCGGACTAGCGGGAGGTCCGGGGAGCTGTTTTTT
TRBV5-8	.	TRBJ2-1	.	CASSLGNEQFF	TGTGCCAGCAGCTTGGGGAATGAGCAGTTCTTC
TRBV27	TRBD2	TRBJ2-1	.	CAESSGVRSYNEQFF	TGTGCCGAATCTAGCGGGGTTCGCTCCTACAATGAGCAGTTCTTC
TRBV18	.	TRBJ1-1	.	CASSPRTEGGTEAFF	TGTGCCAGCTCACCACGGACAGAGGGGGGCACTGAAGCTTTCTTT
TRBV6-5	TRBD1	TRBJ2-7	once	CASSFGTGSPYEQYF	TGTGCCAGCAGTTTCGGGACAGGGAGCCCCTACGAGCAGTACTTC
TRBV20-1	.	TRBJ2-7	.	CSASFGGAGYEQYF	TGCAGTGCTAGTTTTGGGGGGGCGGGTTACGAGCAGTACTTC
TRBV28	TRBD1	TRBJ2-7	.	CASSRPGQGPYEQYF	TGTGCCAGCAGTAGACCGGGACAGGGCCCCTACGAGCAGTACTTC
TRBV14	.	TRBJ2-3	few	CASSRGLADTQYF	TGTGCCAGCAGCCGAGGGTTGGCAGATACGCAGTATTTT
TRBV14	.	TRBJ2-7	.	CASSHNYEQYF	TGTGCCAGCAGCCACAACTACGAGCAGTACTTC
TRBV7-8	.	TRBJ1-2	.	CASSLVLAGSYTF	TGTGCCAGCAGCTTAGTCCTGGCCGGCAGCTACACCTTC
TRBV14	.	TRBJ2-1	once	CASSQDRLTQFF	TGTGCCAGCAGCCAAGATCGGCTTACGCAGTTCTTC
TRBV9	TRBD1	TRBJ1-4	.	CASSPNPGQRKEKLFF	TGTGCCAGCAGCCCAAATCCGGGACAGAGGAAGGAAAAACTGTTTTTT
TRBV29-1	TRBD1	TRBJ2-7	.	CSVEGQGSHEQYF	TGCAGCGTAGAAGGACAGGGGAGCCACGAGCAGTACTTC
TRBV10-1	.	TRBJ1-5	.	CASRRQSENSNQPQHF	TGCGCCAGCAGGAGACAGTCTGAGAATAGCAATCAGCCCCAGCATTTT
TRBV6-5	TRBD2	TRBJ2-1	.	CASSPLAGSYNEQFF	TGTGCCAGCAGTCCGCTAGCGGGGTCCTACAATGAGCAGTTCTTC
TRBV27	.	TRBJ2-6	.	CASSSRALSSGANVLTF	TGTGCCAGCAGTTCCAGGGCCCTCTCGTCTGGGGCCAACGTCCTGACTTTC
TRBV6-4	TRBD2	TRBJ2-3	once	CASSASGRALDTQYF	TGTGCCAGCAGTGCTAGCGGGAGGGCCTTAGATACGCAGTATTTT
TRBV5-6	TRBD1	TRBJ2-7	once	CASSVKGQGVFHEQYF	TGTGCCAGCAGCGTAAAAGGACAGGGCGTTTTCCACGAGCAGTACTTC
TRBV30	.	TRBJ1-4	.	CAWSRTAVSEKLFF	TGTGCCTGGAGTCGGACGGCCGTATCGGAAAAACTGTTTTTT
TRBV27	TRBD2	TRBJ2-7	once	CASSTSGSSYEQYF	TGTGCCAGCAGCACTAGCGGGAGCTCCTACGAGCAGTACTTC
TRBV28	.	TRBJ2-3	.	CASRSGVTDTQYF	TGTGCCAGCAGATCAGGGGTAACAGATACGCAGTATTTT
TRBV30	.	TRBJ1-1	few	CAWSPGTQNTEAFF	TGTGCCTGGAGTCCCGGGACACAGAACACTGAAGCTTTCTTT
TRBV15	TRBD1	TRBJ2-4	.	CATTWDADRGAESKNIQYF	TGTGCCACCACTTGGGACGCGGACAGGGGGGCAGAATCAAAAAACATTCAGTACTTC